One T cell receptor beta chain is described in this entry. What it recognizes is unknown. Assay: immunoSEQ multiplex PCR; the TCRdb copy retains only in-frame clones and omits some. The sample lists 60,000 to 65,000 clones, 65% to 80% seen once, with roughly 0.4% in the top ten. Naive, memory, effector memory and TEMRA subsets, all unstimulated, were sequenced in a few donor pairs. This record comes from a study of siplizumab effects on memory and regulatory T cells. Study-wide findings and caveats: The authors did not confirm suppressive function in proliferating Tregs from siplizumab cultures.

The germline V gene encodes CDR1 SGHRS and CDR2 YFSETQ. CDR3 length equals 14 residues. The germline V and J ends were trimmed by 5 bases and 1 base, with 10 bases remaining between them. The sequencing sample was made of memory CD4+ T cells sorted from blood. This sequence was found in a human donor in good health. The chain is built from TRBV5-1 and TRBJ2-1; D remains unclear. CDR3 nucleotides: TGCGCCAGCAGTCCGTCCAATTCCTACAATGAGCAGTTCTTC. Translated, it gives CASSPSNSYNEQFF. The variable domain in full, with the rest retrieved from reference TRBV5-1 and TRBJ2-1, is KAGVTQTPRYLIKTRGQQVTLSCSPISGHRSVSWYQQTPGQGLQFLFEYFSETQRNKGNFPGRFSGRQFSNSRSEMNVSTLELGDSALYLCASSPSNSYNEQFFGPGTRLTVL.